These 24 T cell receptor beta chains were all obtained from the same sample, sequenced in a study of siplizumab effects on memory and regulatory T cells. Sequencing was performed with immunoSEQ multiplex PCR; in TCRdb, only in-frame clones are kept and a portion is missing. The sample holds 92,000 or so clones, 85% to 90% seen once. Sample: CD4+ T cells sorted from blood. These receptors originate from a human donor in good health.

V is TRBV7-9 and J is TRBJ2-6; D remains ambiguous. This CDR3 has 14 amino acids. Per germline, CDR1 SEHNR and CDR2 FQNEAQ (reference sequence). V was clipped by 5 bases and J by 5 bases, with 10 bases between them. The DNA for the CDR3 is TGTGCCAGCAGCACCGGTCGGAGGGCCAACGTCCTGACTTTC. Amino acid sequence: CASSTGRRANVLTF.

V gene TRBV6-1 combines with J gene TRBJ1-6; D remains ambiguous. CDR3 length: 16 amino acids. Germline V lookup: CDR1 MNHNS, CDR2 SASEGT. The ends were cut back, 1 base at V and 3 bases at J, with 10 bases in the middle. Here the CDR3 DNA reads TGTGCCAGCAGTGAAGGTCAATCTGGCTATAATTCACCCCTCCACTTT. Translation: CASSEGQSGYNSPLHF.

The J gene is TRBJ1-1, the V gene TRBV4-1; no reliable D call. V was clipped by 3 bases and J by 7 bases, with 24 bases between them. The CDR3 consists of 17 residues. CDR1 MGHRA and CDR2 YSYEKL come from the germline V gene. CDR3 region: CASSQIDMMALKGEAFF. The CDR3 nucleotides are TGCGCCAGCAGCCAGATCGACATGATGGCCTTGAAGGGTGAAGCTTTCTTT.

The DNA for the CDR3 is TGTGCCAGCAGTCGCCGGGACAGGGAGTCCTACGAGCAGTACTTC. Residues: CASSRRDRESYEQYF. V usage is TRBV2 and J usage is TRBJ2-7; TRBD1 matches at 9 bases. Germline CDR1 and CDR2: SNHLY and FYNNEI. Trimming cost V 5 bases and J 1 base; bases outside gene matches: 6. This CDR3 comprises 15 residues.

This chain uses TRBV28 with TRBJ1-4, with a weak D call TRBD1 (6 bases). This CDR3 comprises 18 residues. Germline CDR1 reads MDHEN; CDR2 reads SYDVKM. V was trimmed by 5 bases and J by 0 bases, leaving 19 bases between them. The CDR3 reads CASSRRGHTSATNEKLFF. DNA for the CDR3: TGTGCCAGCAGTCGCCGGGGACACACCTCTGCAACTAATGAAAAACTGTTTTTT.

The V and J genes are TRBV7-9 and TRBJ1-4; 7 bases match TRBD1. After removal of 5 bases from V and 5 bases from J, the junction contained 8 bases not matched to a gene. Germline loops: CDR1 SEHNR, CDR2 FQNEAQ (reference sequence). The CDR3 runs 15 residues. The CDR3: CASSPRTGENEKLFF. DNA of the CDR3: TGTGCCAGCAGCCCCAGGACAGGAGAGAATGAAAAACTGTTTTTT.

This clone came up a few times. In nucleotides, the CDR3 is TGTGCCTGGAGTCCTAGCGCCCGACAGGGCAATGAGCAGTTCTTC. It specifies CAWSPSARQGNEQFF. The chain is built from TRBV30 and TRBJ2-1; D is perhaps TRBD1 (7 bases). Germline V gene data show CDR1 as GTSNPN and CDR2 as SVGIG (reference sequence). Between the trimmed V and J ends, which lost 2 bases and 6 bases, there was a span of 17 bases. This CDR3 is built from 15 residues.

The V gene is TRBV4-2, the J gene TRBJ2-1; D is undetermined. V lost 1 base and J 9 bases, leaving 4 bases between the germline ends. The CDR3 covers 11 residues. Germline-derived CDR1 and CDR2 are LGHNA and YNFKEQ. CDR3 sequence (DNA): TGTGCCAGCAGCCAAGTAGGTGAGCAGTTCTTC. It yields the protein CASSQVGEQFF.

The chain couples TRBV18 to TRBJ2-1, with a possible D match to TRBD1 (5 bases). This CDR3 contains 15 residues. V shed 0 bases and J shed 4 bases, with 10 bases lying between them. Germline V gene sequence: CDR1 KGHSH, CDR2 LQKENI. CDR3 region: CASSPPGQIYNEQFF. Written as DNA, the CDR3 is TGTGCCAGCTCACCACCGGGGCAGATTTACAATGAGCAGTTCTTC.

The rearrangement links TRBV18 to TRBJ1-1; 11 bases agree with TRBD1. Trimming cost V 3 bases and J 5 bases; bases outside gene matches: 8. Germline V gene lookup returns CDR1 KGHSH and CDR2 LQKENI. CDR3 length: 16 residues. CDR3 region: CASSPRTGGPDTEAFF. CDR3 nucleotide sequence: TGTGCCAGCTCACCTCGGACAGGGGGCCCCGATACTGAAGCTTTCTTT.

This clone has a single count. The V gene is TRBV18, the J gene TRBJ1-6; D is undetermined. Germline-derived CDR1 and CDR2 are KGHSH and LQKENI. With 2 bases removed from V and 2 bases from J, the gap between germline ends came to 10 bases. This CDR3 spans 16 amino acids. The CDR3 coding sequence is TGTGCCAGCTCACCATTTAGCCTCACCTATAATTCACCCCTCCACTTT. Translation gives CASSPFSLTYNSPLHF.

Remarks on this clone: Germline is not matched at one junction end, which may reflect a read error. J is TRBJ1-2 and V is TRBV20-1, with a tentative D call TRBD1 (6 bases). The CDR3 totals 11 residues. In germline, CDR1 is DFQATT, CDR2 SNEGSKA (reference sequence). The CDR3 protein is CSASLDSRDPF. Here the CDR3 DNA reads TGCAGTGCTTCCCTGGACAGTCGCGACCCGTTC.

The chain employs TRBV21-1 and TRBJ1-2; the DNA was not compared with TRBD1, the D call given in the table. TRBV21-1 is a documented pseudogene. This CDR3 has 16 amino acids. CDR3 region: CASSPTPHPGDWGYTF. The CDR3 nucleotides read TGTGCCAGCAGTCCCACGCCACATCCAGGGGATTGGGGCTACACCTTC.

This chain connects TRBV7-9 to TRBJ2-5; 10 bases fit TRBD1. The germline gives CDR1 SEHNR, CDR2 FQNEAQ (reference sequence). J lost 5 bases, V lost 5 bases, and 5 bases had no gene match. This CDR3 contains 14 residues. CDR3 DNA sequence: TGTGCCAGCAGCGGGCCGGGACAGGGGGAGACCCAGTACTTC. This gives the protein CASSGPGQGETQYF.

V gene TRBV7-9 combines with J gene TRBJ2-1; 10 bases are shared with TRBD2. The V segment lost 1 base and the J segment 3 bases; nucleotides outside the gene matches: 3. The germline V gene encodes CDR1 SEHNR and CDR2 FQNEAQ (reference sequence). This CDR3 is 16 amino acids long. CDR3 nucleotide sequence: TGTGCCAGCAGCTTAGGACTAGCGGGTCGCTACAATGAGCAGTTCTTC. Its translation: CASSLGLAGRYNEQFF.

The CDR3: CASSQAGRRDGYTF. The CDR3 DNA reads as TGCGCCAGCAGCCAAGCCGGCAGGAGGGATGGCTACACCTTC. The V gene is TRBV4-1, the J gene TRBJ1-2; D remains ambiguous. Trimming shortened V by 1 base and J by 6 bases, and 12 bases separated the two germline ends. Germline CDR1 reads MGHRA; CDR2 reads YSYEKL. The CDR3 is made up of 14 amino acids.

This chain links TRBV18 with TRBJ2-3; D gene uncertain. The V gene's germline CDR1 is KGHSH and CDR2 LQKENI. V was pared by 3 bases and J by 0 bases, with 7 bases between. The CDR3 has 14 amino acids. The CDR3 DNA sequence: TGTGCCAGCTCACCTGTCGTGAGCACAGATACGCAGTATTTT. Translated: CASSPVVSTDTQYF.

This clone was detected once. The chain has TRBV19 and TRBJ2-7, with D tentatively TRBD1 (6 bases). Germline lookup yields CDR1 LNHDA and CDR2 SQIVND (reference sequence). V lost 5 bases and J lost 2, with 16 bases in between. The CDR3 sequence is 15 residues long. The CDR3 reads CASSFSRTVTYEQYF. Written as DNA, the CDR3 is TGTGCCAGTAGTTTTTCTCGGACAGTAACCTACGAGCAGTACTTC.

The chain combines TRBV6-5 with TRBJ2-2, with D possibly matching TRBD2 (6 bases). The CDR3 contains 16 residues. V was pared by 2 bases and J by 4 bases, with 14 bases between. Per germline, CDR1 MNHEY and CDR2 SVGAGI. In DNA, the CDR3 is TGTGCCAGCAGTTACGCCCAGCGGGCGGGCACCGGGGAGCTGTTTTTT. Its protein product is CASSYAQRAGTGELFF.

The V and J genes are TRBV7-3 and TRBJ1-1; D is perhaps TRBD1 (6 bases). Trimming took off 5 bases at V and 0 bases at J, with 13 bases between the two ends. The CDR3 is 15 amino acids. From germline, CDR1 is SGHTA and CDR2 FQGTGA. The CDR3 nucleotides are TGTGCCAGCAGCATTACAGGGTCCATGAACACTGAAGCTTTCTTT. Its protein is CASSITGSMNTEAFF.

The J gene is TRBJ2-7, the V gene TRBV6-6; the D gene could be TRBD1 or TRBD2 (5 bases each). The germline V and J ends were trimmed by 5 bases and 5 bases, with 10 bases remaining between them. Germline CDR1 MNHNY, CDR2 SVGAGI (reference sequence). The length of the CDR3 is 12 residues. The CDR3 DNA follows: TGTGCCAGCAGTGGGGGTCCCCACGAGCAGTACTTC. It encodes CASSGGPHEQYF.

The gene calls are TRBV19 and TRBJ1-5; maybe TRBD1 (5 bases). V lost 2 bases, J lost 2 bases, and 13 bases lay in between. The CDR3 is 16 residues long. CDR1 LNHDA and CDR2 SQIVND come from the germline V gene (reference sequence). The chain's CDR3 is CASSISGRVRNQPQHF. Written as DNA, the CDR3 is TGTGCCAGTAGTATATCGGGCAGGGTTCGCAATCAGCCCCAGCATTTT.

This chain joins TRBV14 and TRBJ1-6; perhaps TRBD1 as D (5 bases). From germline, CDR1 is SGHDN and CDR2 FVKESK. CDR3 length: 14 amino acids. Trimming pared 3 bases from V and 4 bases from J, leaving 7 bases between. This CDR3 is CASSQGRYNSPLHF. The CDR3 DNA sequence: TGTGCCAGCAGCCAGGGACGGTATAATTCACCCCTCCACTTT.

The chain uses TRBV30 and TRBJ2-1, with D possibly called TRBD1 or TRBD2 (5 bases each). Trimming stripped 6 bases from V and 8 bases from J, with 23 bases between. The CDR3 is made up of 15 amino acids. Germline V gene data show CDR1 as GTSNPN and CDR2 as SVGIG (reference sequence). Here the CDR3 reads CACAPSRDPSHEQFF. The CDR3 coding sequence is TGTGCCTGCGCCCCCTCCCGGGACCCCTCCCATGAGCAGTTCTTC.